Listed below are T cell receptor beta chains from one sample, sequenced in a study of T cell clusters in autoimmune cytopenias. TCRdb reprocessed the multiplex PCR reads, keeping one entry per CDR3 protein, no DNA. The sample has about 710 distinct CDR3 sequences, and its top ten clones hold around 30%. The data were also submitted as part of a second study, on T cell repertoires in aging, cancer and after chemotherapy.

The sequenced material came from peripheral blood. Source of these receptors: a human donor with an autoimmune cytopenia or autoimmune hepatitis (not recorded which). Each CDR3 is given with its conserved first and last residue. The size entry is marked missing in some rows and otherwise reads once, few, many or a size class.

cdr3_length: 12
v_call: TRBV6-5
clone_size: large
j_call: TRBJ2-1
cdr3_aa: CASSQGYNEQFF

cdr3_length: 14
v_call: TRBV6-1
clone_size: -
j_call: TRBJ2-7
cdr3_aa: CASSARDTAYEQYF

cdr3_length: 15
v_call: TRBV7-9
clone_size: -
j_call: TRBJ2-1
cdr3_aa: CASSGTSGSYNEQFF

cdr3_length: 14
v_call: TRBV9
clone_size: -
j_call: TRBJ1-2
cdr3_aa: CASSGTGGWFGYTF

cdr3_length: 16
v_call: TRBV7-6
clone_size: large
j_call: TRBJ1-1
cdr3_aa: CASSLKPEAKNTEAFF

cdr3_length: 16
v_call: TRBV7-9
clone_size: -
j_call: TRBJ2-1
cdr3_aa: CASSLSRERGGDEQFF

cdr3_length: 12
v_call: TRBV27
clone_size: -
j_call: TRBJ2-6
cdr3_aa: CASAPGVNVLTF

cdr3_length: 14
v_call: TRBV20-1
clone_size: medium-sized
j_call: TRBJ2-7
cdr3_aa: CSARDLGREYEQYF

cdr3_length: 17
v_call: TRBV20-1
clone_size: medium-sized
j_call: TRBJ2-3
cdr3_aa: CSARDLRTSGFTDTQYF

cdr3_length: 17
v_call: TRBV7-9
clone_size: -
j_call: TRBJ2-6
cdr3_aa: CASSLGLLTSGANVLTF

cdr3_length: 15
v_call: TRBV6-5
clone_size: -
j_call: TRBJ1-6
cdr3_aa: CASRTGTGDHSPLHF

cdr3_length: 17
v_call: TRBV6-6
clone_size: medium-sized
j_call: TRBJ1-2
cdr3_aa: CASSYSQNPDPDYGYTF

cdr3_length: 16
v_call: TRBV27
clone_size: -
j_call: TRBJ2-6
cdr3_aa: CASSEVPYAGANVLTF

cdr3_length: 13
v_call: TRBV6-1
clone_size: hyperexpanded
j_call: TRBJ2-7
cdr3_aa: CASSEVPYAEQYF

cdr3_length: 15
v_call: TRBV6-6
clone_size: -
j_call: TRBJ2-7
cdr3_aa: CASRSYSGTGYEQYF

cdr3_length: 15
v_call: TRBV6-2/TRBV6-3
clone_size: medium-sized
j_call: TRBJ2-7
cdr3_aa: CASRLAGGSSYEQYF

cdr3_length: 13
v_call: TRBV6-5
clone_size: large
j_call: TRBJ1-2
cdr3_aa: CASSYSENYGYTF

cdr3_length: 15
v_call: TRBV6-5
clone_size: large
j_call: TRBJ1-2
cdr3_aa: CASSYSRRENYGYTF

cdr3_length: 14
v_call: TRBV10-3
clone_size: medium-sized
j_call: TRBJ1-2
cdr3_aa: CAISDRGLGYGYTF

cdr3_length: 15
v_call: TRBV6-1
clone_size: -
j_call: TRBJ2-2
cdr3_aa: CASNSGRAWGGELFF

cdr3_length: 12
v_call: TRBV19
clone_size: medium-sized
j_call: TRBJ2-2
cdr3_aa: CASRHRAGELFF

cdr3_length: 15
v_call: TRBV5-4
clone_size: large
j_call: TRBJ2-1
cdr3_aa: CASSLVAGSHNEQFF

cdr3_length: 14
v_call: TRBV11-2
clone_size: medium-sized
j_call: TRBJ1-1
cdr3_aa: CASSLSGPDREAFF

cdr3_length: 15
v_call: TRBV10-3
clone_size: large
j_call: TRBJ2-6
cdr3_aa: CAISPAGTGANVLTF

cdr3_length: 16
v_call: TRBV14
clone_size: -
j_call: TRBJ2-1
cdr3_aa: CASSQLGLAAYNEQFF

cdr3_length: 14
v_call: TRBV19
clone_size: large
j_call: TRBJ2-7
cdr3_aa: CASSIKVDSYEQYF

cdr3_length: 16
v_call: TRBV27
clone_size: large
j_call: TRBJ2-7
cdr3_aa: CASSLSRSGRGYEQYF

cdr3_length: 13
v_call: TRBV29-1
clone_size: large
j_call: TRBJ1-2
cdr3_aa: CSVVLEGVGGYTF

cdr3_length: 16
v_call: TRBV7-2
clone_size: medium-sized
j_call: TRBJ2-3
cdr3_aa: CASSLAGTGSGDTQYF

cdr3_length: 15
v_call: TRBV11-2
clone_size: -
j_call: TRBJ1-5
cdr3_aa: CASSLDLVSNQPQHF

cdr3_length: 15
v_call: TRBV19
clone_size: medium-sized
j_call: TRBJ2-3
cdr3_aa: CASSINLAGTDTQYF

cdr3_length: 16
v_call: TRBV7-2
clone_size: -
j_call: TRBJ1-6
cdr3_aa: CASSLGSLGEYSTLHF

cdr3_length: 16
v_call: TRBV29-1
clone_size: -
j_call: TRBJ2-3
cdr3_aa: CSVAGTSGSGSDTQYF

cdr3_length: 15
v_call: TRBV27
clone_size: medium-sized
j_call: TRBJ2-3
cdr3_aa: CASSLLGGRVDTQYF

cdr3_length: 13
v_call: TRBV5-6
clone_size: large
j_call: TRBJ2-7
cdr3_aa: CASSRGSSYEQYF

cdr3_length: 13
v_call: TRBV5-4
clone_size: medium-sized
j_call: TRBJ2-2
cdr3_aa: CALSPNRAGELFF

cdr3_length: 16
v_call: TRBV12-3/TRBV12-4
clone_size: medium-sized
j_call: TRBJ2-5
cdr3_aa: CASSLIGSGPKETQYF

cdr3_length: 13
v_call: TRBV12-3/TRBV12-4
clone_size: large
j_call: TRBJ1-1
cdr3_aa: CASSFSPNTEAFF

cdr3_length: 14
v_call: TRBV19
clone_size: -
j_call: TRBJ1-2
cdr3_aa: CASSIGGRRLGYTF

cdr3_length: 12
v_call: TRBV6-2/TRBV6-3
clone_size: medium-sized
j_call: TRBJ1-5
cdr3_aa: CASSLGAWPQHF

cdr3_length: 15
v_call: TRBV12-3/TRBV12-4
clone_size: large
j_call: TRBJ2-1
cdr3_aa: CASRSRDRPYNEQFF